The 24 T cell receptor beta chains presented below share a single source sample, sequenced in a study of T cells in Graves' hyperthyroidism and ophthalmopathy. Template material for amplifying TCR beta CDR3 regions consisted of RNA transcripts. TCR CDR3 regions were first amplified by RT-PCR with HTBI primers. TCRdb fed the multiplex PCR reads into MiXCR, producing one record per CDR3 protein. The repertoire holds approximately 610,000 distinct CDR3 sequences, with around 15% as singletons. The sequenced material came from blood. The receptor set was obtained from a middle-aged woman with Graves' ophthalmopathy.

This clonotype was seen ten or more times. The chain is built from TRBV12-3 or TRBV12-4 and TRBJ1-2, with TRBD1 matching 9 bases. V was clipped by 5 bases and J by 2 bases; unmatched bases: 6. There are 15 residues in the CDR3. CDR3 DNA sequence: TGTGCCAGCAGTACAGGGGGCACCCTGAACTATGGCTACACCTTC. This gives the protein CASSTGGTLNYGYTF.

This clonotype has a count of ten or more. This chain connects TRBV6-1 to TRBJ1-5, with TRBD1 identical over 9 bases. Germline CDR1 and CDR2: MNHNS and SASEGT. CDR3 length: 15 amino acids. J gave up 5 bases and V 1 base, and 3 bases lay outside the gene matches. The DNA of the CDR3 is TGTGCCAGCAGTGAAGGGACAGGGGACTATCAGCCCCAGCATTTT. It yields the protein CASSEGTGDYQPQHF.

This rearrangement joins TRBV5-1 to TRBJ2-7; 12 positions agree with TRBD2. Germline assignment: CDR1 SGHRS and CDR2 YFSETQ. This CDR3 comprises 15 residues. V was clipped by 4 bases and J by 4 bases; unmatched bases: 6. CDR3 in DNA: TGCGCCAGCAGCCCGACTAGCGGGAGCAATTACGAGCAGTACTTC. It is translated as CASSPTSGSNYEQYF.

This clonotype was detected only a few times. V and J are TRBV7-2 and TRBJ1-1; 8 bases line up with TRBD1. The germline CDR1 and CDR2 sequences are SGHTA and FQGNSA. This CDR3 spans 15 amino acids. Germline trimming cut 1 base from V and 8 bases from J; bases unmatched to any gene: 9. Here the CDR3 reads CASSLGGTGLGEAFF. Here the CDR3 DNA reads TGTGCCAGCAGCTTAGGGGGGACAGGCCTGGGGGAAGCTTTCTTT.

This clonotype occurred many times. The chain employs TRBV20-1 and TRBJ1-1; D is unresolved. The V end lost 6 bases, the J end lost 0 bases, and 14 bases lay between the germline ends. The CDR3 is made up of 14 amino acids. Germline CDR1 is DFQATT and CDR2 is SNEGSKA (reference sequence). In nucleotides, the CDR3 is TGCAGTGCCGTCCCCGATGACATGAACACTGAAGCTTTCTTT. It encodes CSAVPDDMNTEAFF.

This clonotype was detected many times. The V call is TRBV28, the J call TRBJ2-7; possibly TRBD1 or TRBD2 for D (5 bases each). CDR3 size: 14 residues. Trimming left V 3 bases short and J 6 bases short, with 15 bases between. The V gene's germline CDR1 is MDHEN and CDR2 SYDVKM. This CDR3 reads CASSFGGSGSEQYF. The CDR3 coding sequence is TGTGCCAGCAGTTTTGGGGGTTCAGGGAGCGAGCAGTACTTC.

This clonotype appeared many times. This chain links TRBV15 with TRBJ2-5; D is undetermined. This CDR3 is 17 amino acids long. Germline V gene lookup returns CDR1 LNHNV and CDR2 YYDKDF (reference sequence). With 0 bases removed from V and 4 bases from J, the gap between germline ends came to 18 bases. CDR3 sequence reads: CATSRDPEPGLRETQYF. CDR3 in DNA: TGTGCCACCAGCAGAGACCCTGAGCCCGGTTTGAGAGAGACCCAGTACTTC. Variable domain in full (rest from reference TRBV15 and TRBJ2-5): DAMVIQNPRYQVTQFGKPVTLSCSQTLNHNVMYWYQQKSSQAPKLLFHYYDKDFNNEADTPDNFQSRRPNTSFCFLDIRSPGLGDTAMYLCATSRDPEPGLRETQYFGPGTRLLVL.

This clonotype has a count of ten or more. The genes are TRBV2 and TRBJ1-4; possible D gene TRBD1, 6 bases. The CDR3 extends over 13 amino acids. V lost 6 bases, J lost 4 bases, and 9 bases lay in between. Germline assignment: CDR1 SNHLY and CDR2 FYNNEI. The CDR3: CASRGQYNEKLFF. CDR3 in DNA: TGTGCCAGCAGAGGACAGTATAATGAAAAACTGTTTTTT.

This clonotype has a count of ten or more. The chain links TRBV27 to TRBJ1-1, with 8 bases identical to TRBD1. The germline V gene has CDR1 MNHEY and CDR2 SMNVEV (reference sequence). Germline trimming cut 7 bases from V and 0 bases from J; bases unmatched to any gene: 4. This CDR3 contains 14 residues. CDR3 bases: TGTGCCAGCATCCAACAGGGGGTGAACACTGAAGCTTTCTTT. It yields the protein CASIQQGVNTEAFF.

This clonotype was found once. V gene TRBV6-1 combines with J gene TRBJ1-2; a weak D match, TRBD1 (5 bases). Germline V gene data show CDR1 as MNHNS and CDR2 as SASEGT. The length of the CDR3 is 13 residues. With 11 bases removed from V and 3 bases from J, the gap between germline ends came to 16 bases. The CDR3 protein is CAGLGGEYYGYTF. CDR3 DNA: TGTGCCGGTTTGGGAGGGGAGTACTATGGCTACACCTTC.

This clonotype has a count of ten or more. This chain links TRBV7-8 with TRBJ1-1, with TRBD1 matching 7 bases. Germline V gene lookup returns CDR1 SGHVS and CDR2 FQNEAQ. Trimming cost V 1 base and J 1 base; bases outside gene matches: 6. There are 16 residues in the CDR3. The CDR3 spells CASSLEPGGWNTEAFF. DNA of the CDR3: TGTGCCAGCAGCTTAGAGCCAGGGGGATGGAACACTGAAGCTTTCTTT.

This clonotype was observed at least ten times. The J gene is TRBJ1-2, the V gene TRBV20-1; the D gene is possibly TRBD1 (5 bases). The germline gives CDR1 DFQATT, CDR2 SNEGSKA (reference sequence). CDR3 size: 14 residues. The ends were cut back, 1 base at V and 1 base at J, with 10 bases in the middle. Here the CDR3 DNA reads TGCAGTGCTAGAGCTCATGGGGGTAACTATGGCTACACCTTC. Translating it yields CSARAHGGNYGYTF.

This clonotype came up many times. For the CDR3, the DNA is TGTGCCAGCAGTTCCTACAGGGTTCGCTACGAGCAGTACTTC. It yields the protein CASSSYRVRYEQYF. V is TRBV6-2 or TRBV6-3 and J is TRBJ2-7; D possibly corresponds to TRBD1 (6 bases). The CDR3 covers 14 residues. Germline-derived CDR1 and CDR2 are MNHEY and SVGEGT. V dropped 4 bases and J dropped 3 bases, with 13 bases sitting between them.

This clonotype was counted at least ten times. The V call is TRBV2, the J call TRBJ2-5, with TRBD1 matching over 8 bases. V was pared by 0 bases and J by 7 bases, with 4 bases of the junction left unmatched. Germline loops: CDR1 SNHLY, CDR2 FYNNEI. The CDR3 runs 14 residues. CDR3 loop: CASSEAQGARTQYF. The CDR3 nucleotides are TGTGCCAGCAGTGAAGCCCAGGGGGCGCGGACCCAGTACTTC. Variable domain in full (rest from reference TRBV2 and TRBJ2-5): EPEVTQTPSHQVTQMGQEVILRCVPISNHLYFYWYRQILGQKVEFLVSFYNNEISEKSEIFDDQFSVERPDGSNFTLKIRSTKLEDSAMYFCASSEAQGARTQYFGPGTRLLVL.

This clonotype has at least ten counts. The rearrangement uses TRBV28 and TRBJ2-7, with unresolved D. V lost 5 bases and J lost 0, with 11 bases in between. CDR3 length: 14 amino acids. In germline, CDR1 is MDHEN, CDR2 SYDVKM. CDR3 nucleotide sequence: TGTGCCAGCAGTCCGCCCCAGAGCTCCTACGAGCAGTACTTC. It codes for CASSPPQSSYEQYF.

This clonotype was observed many times. CDR3 amino acids: CASSPMTGGDGYTF. The CDR3, as DNA: TGTGCCAGCAGCCCGATGACAGGGGGGGATGGCTACACCTTC. The chain joins TRBV7-9 to TRBJ1-2; 9 bases are shared with TRBD1. With V trimmed by 5 bases and J by 6 bases, 7 bases remained unmatched. In germline, CDR1 is SEHNR, CDR2 FQNEAQ (reference sequence). The CDR3 length is 14 residues.

The V and J genes are TRBV12-3 or TRBV12-4 and TRBJ1-2; 8 positions agree with TRBD1. The CDR3 is 13 amino acids. After removal of 8 bases from V and 2 bases from J, the junction contained 4 bases not matched to a gene. The CDR3 nucleotides are TGTGCCAGCCTCTGGACAGGGAACTATGGCTACACCTTC. It specifies CASLWTGNYGYTF.

This clonotype was detected many times. The chain employs TRBV6-2 or TRBV6-3 and TRBJ2-7, with 7 bases fitting TRBD2. The V segment lost 4 bases and the J segment 3 bases; nucleotides outside the gene matches: 9. This CDR3 spans 15 amino acids. Germline loops: CDR1 MNHEY, CDR2 SVGEGT. CDR3 protein: CASSWGGTSIYEQYF. DNA of the CDR3: TGTGCCAGCAGTTGGGGAGGGACCTCTATCTACGAGCAGTACTTC.

The chain joins TRBV20-1 to TRBJ2-7; 7 nucleotides agree with TRBD2. The CDR3 consists of 14 residues. Germline V gene data show CDR1 as DFQATT and CDR2 as SNEGSKA (reference sequence). After removal of 2 bases from V and 3 bases from J, the junction contained 7 bases not matched to a gene. As DNA, the CDR3 is TGCAGTGCTAGAAGCACTAAGCGGGACTACGAGCAGTACTTC. It translates to CSARSTKRDYEQYF.

This clonotype occurred a few times. The chain uses TRBV5-1 and TRBJ2-2; 7 positions agree with TRBD2. V was clipped by 0 bases and J by 2 bases; unmatched bases: 4. Per germline, CDR1 SGHRS and CDR2 YFSETQ. CDR3 size: 16 residues. The CDR3 DNA follows: TGCGCCAGCAGCTTGGTGTGGGAGGGCAACACCGGGGAGCTGTTTTTT. It encodes CASSLVWEGNTGELFF.

This clonotype was observed many times. V and J are TRBV11-2 and TRBJ1-1; no firm D call. This CDR3 contains 16 residues. V lost 5 bases and J 3 bases, leaving 19 bases between the germline ends. CDR1 and CDR2 from the germline V gene are SGHAT and FQNNGV. DNA for the CDR3: TGTGCCAGCAGCAGATTTGGGCTGGACGGGGACACTGAAGCTTTCTTT. Translating gives CASSRFGLDGDTEAFF.

This clonotype was counted many times. This rearrangement joins TRBV6-2 or TRBV6-3 to TRBJ1-5; a possible D gene is TRBD1 (5 bases). The germline gives CDR1 MNHEY, CDR2 SVGEGT. The CDR3 length is 15 residues. With 6 bases removed from V and 1 base from J, the gap between germline ends came to 13 bases. Here the CDR3 reads CASSLKGLSNQPQHF. CDR3 coding DNA: TGTGCCAGCAGCCTGAAGGGACTGAGCAATCAGCCCCAGCATTTT.

This sequence joins TRBV4-1 and TRBJ2-7; 13 bases agree with TRBD2. In germline, CDR1 is MGHRA, CDR2 YSYEKL. The CDR3 runs to 16 residues. V gave up 5 bases and J gave up 6 bases; unmatched junction bases: 10. The CDR3 spells CASSSRLAGGLGEQYF. The CDR3, as DNA: TGCGCCAGCAGCTCTCGACTAGCGGGAGGTTTGGGCGAGCAGTACTTC.

The sample holds many counts of this clonotype. The J gene is TRBJ2-7, the V gene TRBV29-1, with TRBD1 identical over 7 bases. V was clipped by 4 bases and J by 4 bases; unmatched bases: 7. Germline V gene sequence: CDR1 SQVTM, CDR2 ANQGSEA. This CDR3 has 13 amino acids. CDR3 nucleotide sequence: TGCAGCGTTGCACCGGCAGGGGGATACGAGCAGTACTTC. This gives the protein CSVAPAGGYEQYF.